The next 12 T cell receptor beta chains were all read from a single sample in a study of T-cell memory formation after mild COVID-19. Each CDR3 protein is one row after TCRdb ran MiXCR on the 5' RACE reads. This table holds 200,000 to 250,000 distinct CDR3 sequences, 27% found once. Input material: PBMCs or a T cell subset sorted from them (not recorded which). The receptors here all came from an adult woman who had mild COVID-19 (a few samples of this study predate the infection). Cell type and time point are not known.

The rearrangement joins TRBV14 to TRBJ2-2; no firm D call. The CDR3 contains 13 residues. V lost 3 bases and J 5 bases, leaving 7 bases between the germline ends. Germline CDR1 SGHDN, CDR2 FVKESK. The CDR3 spells CASSQVLTGELFF. CDR3 DNA sequence: TGTGCCAGCAGCCAGGTCTTGACCGGGGAGCTGTTTTTT. The full variable domain, completed using reference TRBV14 and TRBJ2-2, is EAGVTQFPSHSVIEKGQTVTLRCDPISGHDNLYWYRRVMGKEIKFLLHFVKESKQDESGMPNNRFLAERTGGTYSTLKVQPAELEDSGVYFCASSQVLTGELFFGEGSRLTVL.

V usage is TRBV6-5 and J usage is TRBJ2-3; D is possibly TRBD1 or TRBD2 (5 bases each). CDR3 length: 16 residues. Trimming stripped 0 bases from V and 3 bases from J, with 13 bases between. Looked up from germline, CDR1 is MNHEY and CDR2 is SVGAGI. As DNA, the CDR3 is TGTGCCAGCAGTTACTCGAGGGGCTGGGGTACAGATACGCAGTATTTT. It is translated as CASSYSRGWGTDTQYF.

This clonotype was counted only a few times. The chain employs TRBV3-1 and TRBJ2-7; D is unclear. This CDR3 has 12 residues. V dropped 0 bases and J dropped 2 bases, with 2 bases sitting between them. From germline, CDR1 is LGHDT and CDR2 YNNKEL (reference sequence). CDR3 DNA: TGTGCCAGCAGCCAAGAACCCTACGAGCAGTACTTC. Encoded protein: CASSQEPYEQYF.

The chain carries TRBV12-3 or TRBV12-4 and TRBJ2-1; TRBD1 might be the D (5 bases). The CDR3 length is 13 residues. The ends were cut back, 6 bases at V and 9 bases at J, with 15 bases in the middle. In DNA, the CDR3 is TGTGCCAGCAGCCAGCCGGCAGGGTTTGAGCAGTTCTTC. It yields the protein CASSQPAGFEQFF.

This chain connects TRBV9 to TRBJ2-7, with 8 nucleotides matching TRBD2. From germline, CDR1 is SGDLS and CDR2 YYNGEE. The CDR3 is made up of 14 amino acids. V trimming: 4 bases; J trimming: 2 bases; junction bases outside the gene matches: 5. The CDR3 DNA reads as TGTGCCAGCAGCCCTAGCGGGCAGACCTACGAGCAGTACTTC. Protein product: CASSPSGQTYEQYF.

The rearrangement uses TRBV7-2 and TRBJ2-7; D possibly corresponds to TRBD2 (6 bases). With 3 bases removed from V and 5 bases from J, the gap between germline ends came to 17 bases. The CDR3 extends over 15 amino acids. Per the germline V gene, CDR1 is SGHTA and CDR2 is FQGNSA. The CDR3 nucleotides are TGTGCCAGCAGCTTGGGTGTACTAGCTGGGGACGAGCAGTACTTC. Residues: CASSLGVLAGDEQYF.

V is TRBV5-1 and J is TRBJ2-3; 9 bases match TRBD1. This CDR3 region has 16 residues. With 4 bases clipped from V and 0 bases from J, the junction kept 6 bases outside the gene matches. Germline loops: CDR1 SGHRS, CDR2 YFSETQ. The CDR3 loop is CASSPGTGSSTDTQYF. CDR3 sequence (DNA): TGCGCCAGCAGCCCAGGGACAGGGTCGAGCACAGATACGCAGTATTTT.

The chain combines TRBV20-1 with TRBJ2-7; D possibly corresponds to TRBD2 (7 bases). In germline, CDR1 is DFQATT, CDR2 SNEGSKA (reference sequence). The CDR3 covers 13 residues. Trimming shortened V by 6 bases and J by 9 bases, and 21 bases separated the two germline ends. CDR3 in DNA: TGCAGTGCCCCAAGACCGGGGGGCCAGGGGCAGTACTTC. This translates into CSAPRPGGQGQYF.

The J gene is TRBJ1-6, the V gene TRBV20-1, with D unclear. Trimming removed 3 bases at V and 9 bases at J, with 12 bases between. Germline V gene sequence: CDR1 DFQATT, CDR2 SNEGSKA (reference sequence). The CDR3 totals 13 residues. The CDR3 DNA reads TGCAGTGCTAGCGAGGGAGGTGTTTCACCCCTCCACTTT. Translation: CSASEGGVSPLHF.

The count of this clonotype is one. This CDR3 is CSARGDEQFF. In DNA form, the CDR3 reads TGCAGCGCCCGGGGGGATGAGCAGTTCTTC. This rearrangement joins TRBV29-1 to TRBJ2-1; 7 bases line up with TRBD2. Germline V lookup: CDR1 SQVTM, CDR2 ANQGSEA. The CDR3 loop spans 10 amino acids. V dropped 7 bases and J dropped 8; count of bases not matched to a gene: 2.

The chain carries TRBV3-1 and TRBJ2-3, with 9 bases matching TRBD1. Germline values: CDR1 LGHDT, CDR2 YNNKEL (reference sequence). The ends lost 2 bases at V and 5 bases at J; junction bases unmatched: 14. The CDR3 has 18 amino acids. CDR3 bases: TGTGCCAGCAGCCAACTCCTTGACCGGGACAGGGTCGAAGATACGCAGTATTTT. Translation: CASSQLLDRDRVEDTQYF.

This clonotype was found a few times. This chain's CDR3 is CASSATPLVSTQYF. CDR3 DNA: TGTGCCAGCAGCGCTACCCCTCTCGTATCGACGCAGTATTTT. This chain connects TRBV7-2 to TRBJ2-3, with unresolved D. Germline V gives CDR1 SGHTA, CDR2 FQGNSA. V lost 5 bases and J lost 9, with 18 bases in between. The CDR3 is made up of 14 amino acids.